The 11 T cell receptor beta chains listed next were all sequenced from one sample in a study of blood T cell repertoires in COVID-19. TCRdb's copy holds only in-frame clones and misses some; the assay was immunoSEQ multiplex PCR. This table holds about 180,000 clones, approximately 88% found once. The sequencing input was peripheral blood. The receptors come from a woman in her 30s with acute or convalescent COVID-19.

The V and J genes are TRBV6-1 and TRBJ2-2, with 7 positions matching TRBD2. Germline V gene sequence: CDR1 MNHNS, CDR2 SASEGT. The CDR3 has 16 amino acids. J lost 5 bases, V lost 1 base, and 7 bases had no gene match. The CDR3 region is CASSEVPGGRTGELFF. DNA for the CDR3: TGTGCCAGCAGTGAAGTCCCGGGAGGTAGAACCGGGGAGCTGTTTTTT.

The chain carries TRBV29-1 and TRBJ1-1; 7 nucleotides line up with TRBD1. This CDR3 has 11 amino acids. Unmatched junction bases numbered 3, after V lost 1 base and J lost 10 bases. In germline, CDR1 is SQVTM, CDR2 ANQGSEA. The CDR3 DNA reads as TGCAGCGTTGAAGGCTACAGGGGAGCTTTCTTT. Translating gives CSVEGYRGAFF. Full variable domain (missing parts from reference TRBV29-1 and TRBJ1-1): SAVISQKPSRDICQRGTSLTIQCQVDSQVTMMFWYRQQPGQSLTLIATANQGSEATYESGFVIDKFPISRPNLTFSTLTVSNMSPEDSSIYLCSVEGYRGAFFGQGTRLTVV.

The gene calls are TRBV24-1 and TRBJ1-5; 9 bases are shared with TRBD1. The CDR3 contains 15 residues. In germline, CDR1 is KGHDR, CDR2 SFDVKD. J lost 2 bases, V lost 4 bases, and 2 bases had no gene match. The CDR3 spells CATSDGDRGNQPQHF. The CDR3 region has the DNA TGTGCCACCAGTGACGGGGACAGGGGCAATCAGCCCCAGCATTTT.

This chain connects TRBV29-1 to TRBJ2-7, with D possibly matching TRBD2 (6 bases). The ends were cut back, 4 bases at V and 2 bases at J, with 12 bases in the middle. CDR1 SQVTM and CDR2 ANQGSEA come from the germline V gene. The CDR3 runs to 13 residues. As DNA, the CDR3 is TGCAGCGTTGTCGGGAGCGTACCCTACGAGCAGTACTTC. The encoded protein is CSVVGSVPYEQYF.

The CDR3 DNA reads TGTGCCAGCAGCCGGGGACAGAGCCTGAATCAGCCCCAGCATTTT. This gives the protein CASSRGQSLNQPQHF. The V gene is TRBV5-5, the J gene TRBJ1-5; 7 positions match TRBD1. This CDR3 is 15 amino acids long. J lost 4 bases, V lost 4 bases, and 8 bases had no gene match. Per germline, CDR1 SGHKS and CDR2 YYEKEE (reference sequence).

The chain uses TRBV3-1 (or the pseudogene TRBV3-2) and TRBJ2-4; 13 bases match TRBD2. The V segment lost 1 base and the J segment 8 bases; nucleotides outside the gene matches: 5. Germline V gene sequence: CDR1 LGHDT, CDR2 YNNKEL (reference sequence). This CDR3 has 16 amino acids. The CDR3 loop is CASSQAFTSGRDIQYF. The CDR3 coding sequence is TGTGCCAGCAGCCAAGCATTTACTAGCGGGAGGGACATTCAGTACTTC.

This sequence joins TRBV7-2 and TRBJ1-1; D ambiguous. From germline, CDR1 is SGHTA and CDR2 FQGNSA. Trimming left V 5 bases short and J 0 bases short, with 10 bases between. The CDR3 extends over 14 amino acids. CDR3 nucleotides: TGTGCCAGCAGCGCACAGTACATGAACACTGAAGCTTTCTTT. Encoded protein: CASSAQYMNTEAFF.

The chain employs TRBV5-6 and TRBJ2-2, with D unclear. V dropped 7 bases and J dropped 0 bases, with 10 bases sitting between them. From germline, CDR1 is SGHDT and CDR2 YYEEEE. The CDR3 is 14 amino acids. In nucleotides, the CDR3 is TGTGCCAGCGCGAGATCCGCGAACACCGGGGAGCTGTTTTTT. It codes for CASARSANTGELFF. Using reference TRBV5-6 and TRBJ2-2 for the parts outside the CDR3, the full variable domain is DAGVTQSPTHLIKTRGQQVTLRCSPKSGHDTVSWYQQALGQGPQFIFQYYEEEERQRGNFPDRFSGHQFPNYSSELNVNALLLGDSALYLCASARSANTGELFFGEGSRLTVL.

The rearrangement joins TRBV11-2 to TRBJ2-1; no clear D. Germline V gives CDR1 SGHAT, CDR2 FQNNGV. V shed 2 bases and J shed 6 bases, with 8 bases lying between them. This CDR3 is 13 amino acids long. CDR3 nucleotides: TGTGCCAGCAGCTTAAGCCGTGGCAATGAGCAGTTCTTC. It translates to CASSLSRGNEQFF.

The CDR3 bases are TGCAGCACCTCCCGGGACTTCCAAGACAATGAGCAGTTCTTC. This codes for CSTSRDFQDNEQFF. The chain is built from TRBV29-1 and TRBJ2-1; D perhaps matches TRBD2 (6 bases). Trimming removed 8 bases from V and 5 bases from J, with 19 bases in between. The CDR3 sequence is 14 residues long. CDR1 and CDR2 (germline): SQVTM, ANQGSEA.

This chain uses TRBV5-1 with TRBJ1-2; D not resolved. Trimming removed 2 bases from V and 2 bases from J, with 16 bases in between. Per germline, CDR1 SGHRS and CDR2 YFSETQ. The CDR3 loop spans 16 amino acids. The CDR3 coding sequence is TGCGCCAGCAGCTTAGCCTCGACGACTCTGAACTATGGCTACACCTTC. Protein product: CASSLASTTLNYGYTF.